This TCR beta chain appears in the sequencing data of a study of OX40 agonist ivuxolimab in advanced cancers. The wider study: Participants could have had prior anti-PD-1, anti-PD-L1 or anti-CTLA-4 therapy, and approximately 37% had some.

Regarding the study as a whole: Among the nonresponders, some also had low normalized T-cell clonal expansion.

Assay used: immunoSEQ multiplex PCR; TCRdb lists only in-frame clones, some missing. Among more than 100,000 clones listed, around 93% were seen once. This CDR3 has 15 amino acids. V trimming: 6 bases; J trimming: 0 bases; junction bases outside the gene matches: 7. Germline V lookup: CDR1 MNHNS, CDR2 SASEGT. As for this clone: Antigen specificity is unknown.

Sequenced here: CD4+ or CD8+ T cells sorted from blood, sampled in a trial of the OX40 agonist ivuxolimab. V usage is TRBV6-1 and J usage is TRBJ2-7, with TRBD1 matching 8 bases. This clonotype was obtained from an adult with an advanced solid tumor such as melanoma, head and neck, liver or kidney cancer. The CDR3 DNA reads TGTGCCAGCAGCCCCAGGGGGCCCACCTCCTACGAGCAGTACTTC. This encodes CASSPRGPTSYEQYF.